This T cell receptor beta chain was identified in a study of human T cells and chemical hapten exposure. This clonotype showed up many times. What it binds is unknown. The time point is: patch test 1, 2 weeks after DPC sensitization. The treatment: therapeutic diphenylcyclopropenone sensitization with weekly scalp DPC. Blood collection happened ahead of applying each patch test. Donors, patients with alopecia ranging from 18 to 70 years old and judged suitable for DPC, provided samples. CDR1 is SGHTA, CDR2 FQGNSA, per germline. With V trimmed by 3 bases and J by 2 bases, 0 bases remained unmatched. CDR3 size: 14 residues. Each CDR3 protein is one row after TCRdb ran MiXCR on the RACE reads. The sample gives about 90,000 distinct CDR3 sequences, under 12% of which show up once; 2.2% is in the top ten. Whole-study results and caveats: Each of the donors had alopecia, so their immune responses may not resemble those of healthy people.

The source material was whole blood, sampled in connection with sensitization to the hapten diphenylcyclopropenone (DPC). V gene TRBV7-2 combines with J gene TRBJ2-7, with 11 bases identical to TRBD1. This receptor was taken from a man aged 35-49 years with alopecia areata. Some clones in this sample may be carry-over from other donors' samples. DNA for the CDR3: TGTGCCAGCAGCTTGGACAGGGGGCCCTACGAGCAGTACTTC. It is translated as CASSLDRGPYEQYF.